The 17 T cell receptor beta chains reported below all come from one sample, sequenced in a study of beta chain features in type 1 diabetes. Reverse transcribing all isolated RNA meant expressed TCRB transcripts were sequenced. Here immunoSEQ multiplex PCR was the method, and the copy in TCRdb shows in-frame clones only, minus some. The top ten hold roughly 0.6% of the sample, which has roughly 170,000 clones, around 13% seen once. Sequenced sample: central memory CD4+ T cells from blood. The receptors derive from a woman aged 18-30 years in good health.

This clone was seen only a few times. CDR3 nucleotide sequence: TGTGCCAGCAGCTTAGGAGACAGGGTAGGTGAAGCTTTCTTT. It yields the protein CASSLGDRVGEAFF. The rearrangement uses TRBV7-3 and TRBJ1-1; 7 bases match TRBD1. CDR1 and CDR2 (germline): SGHTA, FQGTGA. The CDR3 is 14 residues long. With V trimmed by 2 bases and J by 7 bases, 7 bases remained unmatched.

In this sample, this clone turned up a few times. The rearrangement joins TRBV5-4 to TRBJ2-7; the match to TRBD1 covers 8 bases. The V and J ends lost 4 bases and 0 bases, in that order; junction bases with no gene match: 6. The germline V gene encodes CDR1 SGHNT and CDR2 YYREEE (reference sequence). This CDR3 has 15 residues. As DNA, the CDR3 is TGTGCCAGCAGCCAAACGGACAGGGCCTCCTACGAGCAGTACTTC. Its protein product is CASSQTDRASYEQYF.

Concerning this clone: The sample carries other DNA sequences with the same CDR3. This chain connects TRBV9 to TRBJ2-5; 9 nucleotides agree with TRBD1. CDR1 is SGDLS, CDR2 YYNGEE, per germline. Trimming took 5 bases from V and 2 from J; bases not matched to a gene: 4. The CDR3 has 14 residues. In DNA form, the CDR3 reads TGTGCCAGCAGTGCTGACAGGGGGCAAGAGACCCAGTACTTC. This encodes CASSADRGQETQYF. The full variable domain, its missing parts supplied by reference TRBV9 and TRBJ2-5, is DSGVTQTPKHLITATGQRVTLRCSPRSGDLSVYWYQQSLDQGLQFLIQYYNGEERAKGNILERFSAQQFPDLHSELNLSSLELGDSALYFCASSADRGQETQYFGPGTRLLVL.

V is TRBV20-1 and J is TRBJ1-1, with 8 positions matching TRBD1. The CDR3 consists of 11 residues. Germline lookup yields CDR1 DFQATT and CDR2 SNEGSKA (reference sequence). J lost 10 bases, V lost 1 base, and 2 bases had no gene match. The CDR3 bases are TGCAGTGCTAGAGGACAGGGGTCAGCTTTCTTT. It specifies CSARGQGSAFF.

This clone was counted a few times. The chain is built from TRBV4-1 and TRBJ2-4, with 8 positions matching TRBD1. The ends lost 1 base at V and 6 bases at J; junction bases unmatched: 5. The CDR3 length is 15 residues. From germline, CDR1 is MGHRA and CDR2 YSYEKL. The chain's CDR3 is CASSQGMGQANIQYF. The CDR3, as DNA: TGCGCCAGCAGCCAAGGGATGGGACAGGCAAACATTCAGTACTTC.

V and J are TRBV11-2 and TRBJ2-1; D is undetermined. Germline assignment: CDR1 SGHAT and CDR2 FQNNGV. The CDR3 length is 14 residues. Trimming shortened V by 5 bases and J by 6 bases, and 14 bases separated the two germline ends. As DNA, the CDR3 is TGTGCCAGCAGCCCAGGCTTTTCCCTCAATGAGCAGTTCTTC. Its protein is CASSPGFSLNEQFF.

This clone was recorded a few times. This chain uses TRBV28 with TRBJ1-2; 7 nucleotides align to TRBD1. V shed 3 bases and J 5 bases; nucleotides not matched to a gene: 6. Per germline, CDR1 MDHEN and CDR2 SYDVKM. This CDR3 has 14 amino acids. The CDR3 spells CASSLGQQGYGYTF. CDR3 sequence (DNA): TGTGCCAGCAGTTTGGGCCAACAGGGGTATGGCTACACCTTC.

This clone came up a few times. The chain uses TRBV21-1 and TRBJ2-7; the table calls TRBD1, which could not be checked here. TRBV21-1 is deemed a pseudogene. This CDR3 region has 15 residues. DNA for the CDR3: TGTGCCAGCAGCAAATCTAGGACAGGGTGGAGCGAGCAGTACTTC. Residues: CASSKSRTGWSEQYF.

This clone was picked up a small number of times. The rearrangement joins TRBV23-1 to TRBJ1-2; no clear D gene. TRBV23-1 qualifies as an ORF whose function is uncertain. V gave up 0 bases and J gave up 10 bases, with 12 bases separating them. The CDR3 consists of 13 residues. DNA of the CDR3: TGCGCCAGCAGTCAATCAGAGACGGGGAACTACACCTTC. Its translation: CASSQSETGNYTF.

This clone has only a few counts. This chain joins TRBV5-4 and TRBJ1-2; 7 bases fit TRBD1. The CDR3 totals 15 residues. The germline V gene encodes CDR1 SGHNT and CDR2 YYREEE (reference sequence). Trimming at V came to 4 bases and at J to 5 bases, leaving 11 bases not matched to a gene. CDR3 residues: CASSTPGQNPYGYTF. The CDR3 DNA reads TGTGCCAGCAGCACCCCGGGACAGAATCCGTATGGCTACACCTTC.

This clone showed up just a few times. The rearrangement uses TRBV7-2 and TRBJ2-7, with TRBD2 matching over 13 bases. This CDR3 contains 17 residues. V was clipped by 5 bases and J by 5 bases; unmatched bases: 12. Germline V gene sequence: CDR1 SGHTA, CDR2 FQGNSA. CDR3 sequence reads: CASSLGGLAGLTDEQYF. The CDR3 DNA is TGTGCCAGCAGCCTTGGGGGACTAGCGGGATTGACCGACGAGCAGTACTTC. Filled out from reference TRBV7-2 and TRBJ2-7, the complete variable domain reads GAGVSQSPSNKVTEKGKDVELRCDPISGHTALYWYRQSLGQGLEFLIYFQGNSAPDKSGLPSDRFSAERTGGSVSTLTIQRTQQEDSAVYLCASSLGGLAGLTDEQYFGPGTRLTVT.

This clone occurred a few times. The chain couples TRBV6-5 to TRBJ2-5; 7 nucleotides align to TRBD1. With 6 bases clipped from V and 1 base from J, the junction kept 8 bases outside the gene matches. This CDR3 spans 15 amino acids. Germline CDR1 is MNHEY and CDR2 is SVGAGI. This CDR3 is CASRSYRDSQETQYF. For the CDR3, the DNA is TGTGCCAGCAGATCCTACCGGGACAGCCAAGAGACCCAGTACTTC.

This clone was detected a few times. The V and J genes are TRBV11-2 and TRBJ2-5; 8 bases line up with TRBD2. Losses at the gene ends were 6 bases for V and 4 bases for J; bases not matched to a gene: 7. Per the germline V gene, CDR1 is SGHAT and CDR2 is FQNNGV. The CDR3 sequence is 14 residues long. CDR3 loop: CASSYSGSRETQYF. The CDR3 DNA sequence: TGTGCCAGCAGTTACAGCGGGAGTAGAGAGACCCAGTACTTC.

The chain recombines TRBV5-4 with TRBJ2-7, with 12 positions matching TRBD2. Germline V gene data show CDR1 as SGHNT and CDR2 as YYREEE (reference sequence). This CDR3 region has 16 residues. V shed 4 bases and J 5 bases; nucleotides not matched to a gene: 10. The CDR3 protein is CASSVRLAGARHEQYF. DNA of the CDR3: TGTGCCAGCAGCGTCCGACTAGCGGGAGCCAGACACGAGCAGTACTTC.

V gene TRBV2 combines with J gene TRBJ1-1; TRBD1 matches at 8 bases. Germline loops: CDR1 SNHLY, CDR2 FYNNEI. The CDR3 loop spans 13 amino acids. Unmatched junction bases numbered 3, after V lost 5 bases and J lost 4 bases. CDR3 nucleotide sequence: TGTGCCAGCAGTCGGGACAGGTCCACTGAAGCTTTCTTT. The encoded protein is CASSRDRSTEAFF. The variable domain in full, completed from reference TRBV2 and TRBJ1-1, reads EPEVTQTPSHQVTQMGQEVILRCVPISNHLYFYWYRQILGQKVEFLVSFYNNEISEKSEIFDDQFSVERPDGSNFTLKIRSTKLEDSAMYFCASSRDRSTEAFFGQGTRLTVV.

Concerning this clone itself: The junction departs from the called germline gene at one end, perhaps through a read error. V and J are TRBV7-2 and TRBJ2-1; TRBD1 aligns across 9 bases. Looked up from germline, CDR1 is SGHTA and CDR2 is FQGNSA. The CDR3 runs 15 residues. CDR3 in amino acids: CASTLGGTGNNEQFF. The CDR3 DNA sequence: TGTGCCAGCACCTTAGGGGGGACAGGGAACAATGAGCAGTTCTTC.

This chain uses TRBV23-1 with TRBJ2-1; 9 bases align to TRBD2. TRBV23-1 is filed as an ORF, its function uncertain. The CDR3 is 17 amino acids. Trimming removed 0 bases from V and 4 bases from J; junction bases left unmatched: 7. The CDR3: CASSQSWREGPYNEQFF. In nucleotides, the CDR3 is TGCGCCAGCAGTCAATCCTGGCGGGAGGGGCCTTACAATGAGCAGTTCTTC.